This T cell receptor beta chain comes out of a study of shared clonotypes between healthy human individuals. The study, taken as a whole, reports: The sharing of 4.5% to 5% of naive CD4 clonotypes was seen across several donors.

CDR1 and CDR2 (germline): SGHTA, FQGTGA. This CDR3 comprises 14 residues. Trimming removed 4 bases at V and 5 bases at J, with 15 bases between. Data came from immunoSEQ multiplex PCR; TCRdb stores just in-frame clones and leaves some out. The table has roughly 810,000 clones, 96% seen once. On this clone: Its matching antigen is unknown.

Naive CD8 populations comprised CD45RO-negative cells positively selected for CCR7, excluding terminally differentiated effector memory CD45RA+ cells. This receptor was taken from a man aged 25-45 years in good health. Input material: naive CD8+ T cells sorted from blood. This chain links TRBV7-3 with TRBJ2-7; maybe TRBD1 (5 bases). The CDR3 protein is CASSSSGQADEQYF. The DNA of the CDR3 is TGTGCCAGCAGCTCCTCAGGGCAGGCGGACGAGCAGTACTTC.